A single sample is the source of the 18 T cell receptor beta chains below, sequenced in a study of blood T cell repertoires in COVID-19. TCRdb's table, derived via immunoSEQ multiplex PCR, lists solely in-frame clones and lacks some. The sample yields 300,000 or so clones, about nine tenths seen once. Sequenced: peripheral blood. The origin of the receptors is a woman aged 25 to 39 who had recovered from COVID-19.

The chain has TRBV19 and TRBJ1-4; 7 bases are a match to TRBD1. Germline V gives CDR1 LNHDA, CDR2 SQIVND (reference sequence). After removal of 5 bases from V and 8 bases from J, the junction contained 5 bases not matched to a gene. The CDR3 has 13 amino acids. DNA of the CDR3: TGTGCCAGTAGTTACAGGGGCGGAGAAAAACTGTTTTTT. It encodes CASSYRGGEKLFF.

The chain recombines TRBV12-2 with TRBJ2-7; the DNA was not compared with TRBD2, the D call given in the table. TRBV12-2 is labeled a pseudogene. The CDR3 sequence is 13 residues long. The DNA for the CDR3 is TGTGCAAGTCGCTTCCGTATCGGCTACGAGCAGTACTTC. This codes for CASRFRIGYEQYF.

The gene calls are TRBV7-9 and TRBJ1-2; perhaps TRBD1 as D (6 bases). The length of the CDR3 is 14 residues. The germline gives CDR1 SEHNR, CDR2 FQNEAQ (reference sequence). The V and J ends lost 0 bases and 4 bases respectively, with 9 bases between them. DNA of the CDR3: TGTGCCAGCAGCTTAGCGGACAGACCCTATGGCTACACCTTC. This gives the protein CASSLADRPYGYTF.

The chain recombines TRBV5-1 with TRBJ1-6, with 8 bases that match TRBD1. This CDR3 contains 16 residues. The V and J ends lost 4 bases and 7 bases, in that order; junction bases with no gene match: 10. Germline assignment: CDR1 SGHRS and CDR2 YFSETQ. The CDR3 loop is CASSRNVDRENSPLHF. In nucleotides, the CDR3 is TGCGCCAGCAGCCGAAACGTGGACAGGGAAAATTCACCCCTCCACTTT.

The chain employs TRBV28 and TRBJ2-5, with 7 bases aligning to TRBD2. This CDR3 has 15 residues. Trimming at V came to 10 bases and at J to 7 bases, leaving 18 bases not matched to a gene. The germline gives CDR1 MDHEN, CDR2 SYDVKM. DNA for the CDR3: TGTGCCACCCTTGAGTGGACGGCCGGGAGGATGACCCAGTACTTC. It yields the protein CATLEWTAGRMTQYF.

The rearrangement links TRBV30 to TRBJ2-3, with D maybe TRBD2 (7 bases). Per germline, CDR1 GTSNPN and CDR2 SVGIG (reference sequence). The CDR3 is 15 residues long. V lost 1 base to trimming and J lost 4 bases, with 15 bases between them. Here the CDR3 reads CAWSGRGGFSDTQYF. CDR3 nucleotides: TGTGCCTGGAGTGGGAGGGGGGGCTTCTCAGATACGCAGTATTTT.

The chain joins TRBV19 to TRBJ2-2; weak D call: TRBD1 (5 bases). CDR1 is LNHDA and CDR2 is SQIVND in the germline V gene (reference sequence). V was pared by 1 base and J by 5 bases, with 11 bases between. CDR3 length: 15 residues. CDR3 nucleotide sequence: TGTGCCAGTAGTATAGTATCTCAGGGAACCGGGGAGCTGTTTTTT. This translates into CASSIVSQGTGELFF.

The J gene is TRBJ1-6, the V gene TRBV7-2; 10 bases align to TRBD1. The CDR3 is 15 amino acids. With 4 bases clipped from V and 6 bases from J, the junction kept 3 bases outside the gene matches. Germline V CDR1 and CDR2: SGHTA, FQGNSA. CDR3 DNA sequence: TGTGCCAGCAGCTCCAGACAGGGGGCTAATTCACCCCTCCACTTT. Its protein product is CASSSRQGANSPLHF.

The chain employs TRBV4-3 and TRBJ2-2, with 9 bases matching TRBD2. Germline CDR1 is LGHNA and CDR2 is YSLEER. This CDR3 comprises 16 residues. V shed 1 base, J shed 1 base, and the junction held 1 base outside the gene matches. The CDR3 sequence: CASSQGLAVNTGELFF. The DNA of the CDR3 is TGCGCCAGCAGCCAAGGACTAGCGGTGAACACCGGGGAGCTGTTTTTT.

This chain uses TRBV3-1 (or the pseudogene TRBV3-2) with TRBJ2-5, with 8 positions matching TRBD2. Trimming took 4 bases from V and 7 from J; bases not matched to a gene: 2. The CDR3 spans 12 residues. Germline V CDR1 and CDR2: LGHDT, YNNKEL (reference sequence). DNA for the CDR3: TGTGCCAGCAGCCTGGCGGGGGGGACCCAGTACTTC. Translating gives CASSLAGGTQYF.

V usage is TRBV7-2 and J usage is TRBJ1-6; a weak D match, TRBD1 (6 bases). This CDR3 comprises 15 residues. Germline V gives CDR1 SGHTA, CDR2 FQGNSA. Trimming stripped 3 bases from V and 7 bases from J, with 13 bases between. CDR3 sequence: CASSLSGGRNSPLHF. The CDR3 DNA follows: TGTGCCAGCAGCTTGTCGGGGGGCAGAAATTCACCCCTCCACTTT. Complete variable domain (other parts from reference TRBV7-2 and TRBJ1-6): GAGVSQSPSNKVTEKGKDVELRCDPISGHTALYWYRQSLGQGLEFLIYFQGNSAPDKSGLPSDRFSAERTGGSVSTLTIQRTQQEDSAVYLCASSLSGGRNSPLHFGNGTRLTVT.

This clone is a singleton in its sample. This chain uses TRBV7-8 with TRBJ2-5, with 9 bases identical to TRBD1. V shed 7 bases, J shed 5 bases, and the junction held 14 bases outside the gene matches. Germline assignment: CDR1 SGHVS and CDR2 FQNEAQ. The CDR3 length is 16 residues. The CDR3 region has the DNA TGTGCCAGCAACCTTCGGACAGGGGTGGAATGGGAGACCCAGTACTTC. This translates into CASNLRTGVEWETQYF.

This sequence joins TRBV6-8 and TRBJ2-6; no clear D gene. Trimming removed 7 bases from V and 0 bases from J, with 4 bases in between. Germline CDR1 is MNHGY and CDR2 is SAAAGT. CDR3 length: 13 amino acids. This chain's CDR3 is CASTSSGANVLTF. The CDR3 coding sequence is TGTGCCAGCACGAGCTCTGGGGCCAACGTCCTGACTTTC.

This chain links TRBV6-6 with TRBJ1-5, with 7 bases identical to TRBD1. The CDR3 runs 13 residues. V shed 7 bases and J 4 bases; nucleotides not matched to a gene: 4. Germline CDR1 is MNHNY and CDR2 is SVGAGI (reference sequence). The CDR3 spells CASNRQGNQPQHF. DNA for the CDR3: TGTGCCAGCAATCGACAGGGAAATCAGCCCCAGCATTTT.

This chain joins TRBV6-2 or TRBV6-3 and TRBJ2-7, with D perhaps TRBD2 (6 bases). CDR1 is MNHEY and CDR2 is SVGEGT in the germline V gene. The CDR3 loop spans 15 amino acids. V dropped 5 bases and J dropped 4 bases, with 18 bases sitting between them. The CDR3 is CASSPRGVREYEQYF. The CDR3 coding sequence is TGTGCCAGCAGTCCGCGGGGCGTGAGGGAATACGAGCAGTACTTC.

The chain employs TRBV9 and TRBJ2-6; D is uncertain. The V end was cut by 1 base, the J end by 0 bases, with 5 bases between. Germline V gene sequence: CDR1 SGDLS, CDR2 YYNGEE. The CDR3 totals 15 residues. Written as DNA, the CDR3 is TGTGCCAGCAGCGTACGGAGCTCTGGGGCCAACGTCCTGACTTTC. Translating gives CASSVRSSGANVLTF.

The chain uses TRBV9 and TRBJ1-4, with D perhaps matching TRBD1 (5 bases). This CDR3 is 15 amino acids long. The ends were cut back, 3 bases at V and 5 bases at J, with 14 bases in the middle. Germline V gene lookup returns CDR1 SGDLS and CDR2 YYNGEE. CDR3 bases: TGTGCCAGCAGCGCCTCAGGGTTTCGGAATGAAAAACTGTTTTTT. Protein sequence: CASSASGFRNEKLFF.

The V gene is TRBV5-1, the J gene TRBJ2-1; 10 nucleotides line up with TRBD2. Germline values: CDR1 SGHRS, CDR2 YFSETQ. The CDR3 has 16 residues. V lost 5 bases, J lost 7 bases, and 12 bases stayed unmatched. CDR3 region: CASRPQSGGARNEQFF. The DNA for the CDR3 is TGCGCCAGCAGGCCTCAAAGCGGGGGGGCCAGGAATGAGCAGTTCTTC.